The rows below give T cell receptor beta chains drawn from one sample of a study of blood T cell repertoires in COVID-19. Assay: immunoSEQ multiplex PCR; the TCRdb copy retains only in-frame clones and omits some. The data hold 350,000 to 550,000 clones, with around 87% observed a single time. The sample comprised PBMCs or T cells enriched from blood (not recorded which). Receptor source: a man aged 25 to 40 who had recovered from COVID-19. Both conserved end residues are part of each CDR3. Fields, in order: V gene, J gene, clone size, D gene, CDR3 DNA, CDR3 protein. A D gene is named only where the DNA matches it firmly. Size tells how often a clone was seen (once, few, many) or the class of an expanded clone, and some rows leave it out.

v_call: TRBV9
j_call: TRBJ2-7
clone_size: once
d_call: NA
cdr3_nt: TGTGCCAGCAGCCCCCAAACGGGGTCCTACGAGCAGTACTTC
cdr3_aa: CASSPQTGSYEQYF

v_call: TRBV15
j_call: TRBJ2-1
clone_size: NA
d_call: TRBD2
cdr3_nt: TGTGCCACCAGCAGAGATAGGGTAGCGGGAGTTGAGCAGTTCTTC
cdr3_aa: CATSRDRVAGVEQFF

v_call: TRBV28
j_call: TRBJ1-2
clone_size: NA
d_call: TRBD1
cdr3_nt: TGTGCCAGCAATCCAGGGGGCGCCTCTTGGAGAGGCTATGGCTACACCTTC
cdr3_aa: CASNPGGASWRGYGYTF

v_call: TRBV3-1/TRBV3-2
j_call: TRBJ1-5
clone_size: NA
d_call: NA
cdr3_nt: TGTGCCAGCAGCCAAGATTCGGGGGGGAATCAGCCCCAGCATTTT
cdr3_aa: CASSQDSGGNQPQHF

v_call: TRBV7-2
j_call: TRBJ2-2
clone_size: NA
d_call: NA
cdr3_nt: TGTGCCAGCAGCTTAGCGTCGGCAGGGTCTTACGCCGGGGAGCTGTTTTTT
cdr3_aa: CASSLASAGSYAGELFF

v_call: TRBV15
j_call: TRBJ2-2
clone_size: once
d_call: NA
cdr3_nt: TGTGCCACCAGCAGAGTTGGACTCCCAGCCGGGGAGCTGTTTTTT
cdr3_aa: CATSRVGLPAGELFF

v_call: TRBV5-1
j_call: TRBJ2-7
clone_size: NA
d_call: TRBD1
cdr3_nt: TGCGCCAGCAGCTGGCAGGGACAGGGAAGAGAGCAGTACTTC
cdr3_aa: CASSWQGQGREQYF

v_call: TRBV6-1
j_call: TRBJ2-7
clone_size: NA
d_call: NA
cdr3_nt: TGTGCCAGCAGTTCCCCGAACAGAGAAGGTATCGAGCAGTACTTC
cdr3_aa: CASSSPNREGIEQYF

v_call: TRBV7-2
j_call: TRBJ2-5
clone_size: once
d_call: TRBD2
cdr3_nt: TGTGCCAGCAGCCTTGCGGGAGGGCTTGAAGAGACCCAGTACTTC
cdr3_aa: CASSLAGGLEETQYF

v_call: TRBV5-1
j_call: TRBJ1-6
clone_size: NA
d_call: NA
cdr3_nt: TGCGCCAGCAGCTTGGCCGTGGGGGGAGGTGATTCACCCCTCCACTTT
cdr3_aa: CASSLAVGGGDSPLHF

v_call: TRBV11-2
j_call: TRBJ1-1
clone_size: NA
d_call: NA
cdr3_nt: TGTGCCAGCAGCGAGGGGCAGGGGAGGAACACTGAAGCTTTCTTT
cdr3_aa: CASSEGQGRNTEAFF

v_call: TRBV5-1
j_call: TRBJ2-2
clone_size: NA
d_call: NA
cdr3_nt: TGCGCCAGCAGCTTCTATGGCGGGGAGCTGTTTTTT
cdr3_aa: CASSFYGGELFF

v_call: TRBV28
j_call: TRBJ2-7
clone_size: NA
d_call: TRBD2
cdr3_nt: TGTGCCAGCAGTTCCGGGACTAGCGGGACCTACGAGCAGTACTTC
cdr3_aa: CASSSGTSGTYEQYF

v_call: TRBV10-1
j_call: TRBJ1-5
clone_size: NA
d_call: NA
cdr3_nt: TGCGCCAGCAGCCGGGACAACAATCAGCCCCAGCATTTT
cdr3_aa: CASSRDNNQPQHF

v_call: TRBV27
j_call: TRBJ2-3
clone_size: NA
d_call: NA
cdr3_nt: TGTGCCAGCAGCACCGGAGTGGGGCGTACGCAGTATTTT
cdr3_aa: CASSTGVGRTQYF

v_call: TRBV12-3/TRBV12-4
j_call: TRBJ1-1
clone_size: few
d_call: NA
cdr3_nt: TGTGCCAGCAGTTCACAGGGTAGCACTGAAGCTTTCTTT
cdr3_aa: CASSSQGSTEAFF

v_call: TRBV6-5
j_call: TRBJ1-2
clone_size: NA
d_call: NA
cdr3_nt: TGTGCCAGCAGTTACGACGGTAGCGGTGGCTATGGCTACACCTTC
cdr3_aa: CASSYDGSGGYGYTF

v_call: TRBV9
j_call: TRBJ2-7
clone_size: NA
d_call: NA
cdr3_nt: TGTGCCAGCAGCGTACGGAGCTCCCCTGGGGAGCAGTACTTC
cdr3_aa: CASSVRSSPGEQYF

v_call: TRBV10-3
j_call: TRBJ2-3
clone_size: NA
d_call: NA
cdr3_nt: TGTGCCACCAAATACGGGGAGGATACGCAGTATTTT
cdr3_aa: CATKYGEDTQYF

v_call: TRBV6-5
j_call: TRBJ1-2
clone_size: NA
d_call: TRBD1
cdr3_nt: TGTGCCAGCAGGAGACAGGGGGCTGAGAACTATGGCTACACCTTC
cdr3_aa: CASRRQGAENYGYTF

v_call: TRBV29-1
j_call: TRBJ2-5
clone_size: NA
d_call: NA
cdr3_nt: TGCAGCGTTCTTGCGCTCGCAGAGACCCAGTACTTC
cdr3_aa: CSVLALAETQYF

v_call: TRBV2
j_call: TRBJ1-2
clone_size: NA
d_call: TRBD1
cdr3_nt: TGTGCCAGCAGGGCTTCCAGGGGGAAGGGGGCTAACTATGGCTACACCTTC
cdr3_aa: CASRASRGKGANYGYTF

v_call: TRBV12-3/TRBV12-4
j_call: TRBJ2-2
clone_size: NA
d_call: NA
cdr3_nt: TGTGCCAGCATCCCAGAACGCACCGGGGAGCTGTTTTTT
cdr3_aa: CASIPERTGELFF

v_call: TRBV9
j_call: TRBJ1-3
clone_size: NA
d_call: NA
cdr3_nt: TGTGCCAGCAGCGTTGGGGGAGGGTATGGAAACACCATATATTTT
cdr3_aa: CASSVGGGYGNTIYF

v_call: TRBV18
j_call: TRBJ2-2
clone_size: few
d_call: TRBD1
cdr3_nt: TGTGCCAGCTCACCACTGGGACAGGGGACCGGGGAGCTGTTTTTT
cdr3_aa: CASSPLGQGTGELFF

v_call: TRBV4-1
j_call: TRBJ2-7
clone_size: NA
d_call: TRBD1
cdr3_nt: TGCGCCAGCAGCCGAACGACAGGGGAGCCCTACGAGCAGTACTTC
cdr3_aa: CASSRTTGEPYEQYF

v_call: TRBV10-3
j_call: TRBJ2-7
clone_size: NA
d_call: NA
cdr3_nt: TGTGCCATCAGTGAGGCCCTTCCCGGGTCCGAGCAGTACTTC
cdr3_aa: CAISEALPGSEQYF

v_call: TRBV5-1
j_call: TRBJ2-5
clone_size: NA
d_call: NA
cdr3_nt: TGCGCCAGCAGCTTGGCGGCGGCGGGGGAGACCCAGTACTTC
cdr3_aa: CASSLAAAGETQYF

v_call: TRBV19
j_call: TRBJ2-2
clone_size: NA
d_call: NA
cdr3_nt: TGTGCCAGTAGCCCCGGGACACTGGGGGCCGGGGAGCTGTTTTTT
cdr3_aa: CASSPGTLGAGELFF

v_call: TRBV19
j_call: TRBJ2-6
clone_size: NA
d_call: TRBD1
cdr3_nt: TGTGCCAGTAGTATTGACAGGGTAGGGGCCAACGTCCTGACTTTC
cdr3_aa: CASSIDRVGANVLTF

v_call: TRBV19
j_call: TRBJ1-2
clone_size: NA
d_call: NA
cdr3_nt: TGTGCCAGTAGTAAGGGGGACGGTAATAACTATGGCTACACCTTC
cdr3_aa: CASSKGDGNNYGYTF

v_call: TRBV7-9
j_call: TRBJ1-1
clone_size: NA
d_call: NA
cdr3_nt: TGTGCCAGCAGCTTATCATCGTCGGGGAACACTGAAGCTTTCTTT
cdr3_aa: CASSLSSSGNTEAFF

v_call: TRBV5-1
j_call: TRBJ1-1
clone_size: NA
d_call: NA
cdr3_nt: TGCGCCAGCAGCACGGGAAGACTCGGGGATGAAGCTTTCTTT
cdr3_aa: CASSTGRLGDEAFF

v_call: TRBV18
j_call: TRBJ2-1
clone_size: NA
d_call: NA
cdr3_nt: TGTGCCAGCTCACCACTGGGGGGGGGCGATGAGCAGTTCTTC
cdr3_aa: CASSPLGGGDEQFF

v_call: TRBV19
j_call: TRBJ1-1
clone_size: NA
d_call: NA
cdr3_nt: TGTGCCAGTACCACGATAGGAGGCAGGTCATGGACTGAAGCTTTCTTT
cdr3_aa: CASTTIGGRSWTEAFF

v_call: TRBV10-3
j_call: TRBJ1-3
clone_size: NA
d_call: TRBD1
cdr3_nt: TGTGCCATCAGTCCAGGGGGGAGCTCTGGAAACACCATATATTTT
cdr3_aa: CAISPGGSSGNTIYF

v_call: TRBV18
j_call: TRBJ2-5
clone_size: NA
d_call: NA
cdr3_nt: TGTGCCAGCTCACCGGTTGATAGTTCGTACCAAGAGACCCAGTACTTC
cdr3_aa: CASSPVDSSYQETQYF

v_call: TRBV2
j_call: TRBJ1-2
clone_size: NA
d_call: TRBD1
cdr3_nt: TGTGCCAGCACCTCGAACAGGGGGTGGTATGGCTACACCTTC
cdr3_aa: CASTSNRGWYGYTF

v_call: TRBV11-2
j_call: TRBJ2-3
clone_size: NA
d_call: TRBD2
cdr3_nt: TGTGCCAGCAGCTTCGGACTAGCGGGAGGGACAGATACGCAGTATTTT
cdr3_aa: CASSFGLAGGTDTQYF

v_call: TRBV10-1
j_call: TRBJ2-5
clone_size: NA
d_call: TRBD1
cdr3_nt: TGCGCCAGCAGTGAGTCCGGGACAGGGCAAGAGACCCAGTACTTC
cdr3_aa: CASSESGTGQETQYF

v_call: TRBV15
j_call: TRBJ1-1
clone_size: NA
d_call: NA
cdr3_nt: TGTGCCACCAGCAGAGATAAACTGATGAACACTGAAGCTTTCTTT
cdr3_aa: CATSRDKLMNTEAFF

v_call: TRBV28
j_call: TRBJ1-1
clone_size: NA
d_call: NA
cdr3_nt: TGTGCCAGCAGTTATTCCGTGAACACTGAAGCTTTCTTT
cdr3_aa: CASSYSVNTEAFF

v_call: TRBV10-2
j_call: TRBJ2-2
clone_size: NA
d_call: NA
cdr3_nt: TGCGCCAGCAGTGTACTGGGGGCGGGCGGGGAGCTGTTTTTT
cdr3_aa: CASSVLGAGGELFF

v_call: TRBV18
j_call: TRBJ1-1
clone_size: once
d_call: NA
cdr3_nt: TGTGCCAGCTCACCATTTGACAGCTACTTAGTCGAAGCTTTCTTT
cdr3_aa: CASSPFDSYLVEAFF

v_call: TRBV5-1
j_call: TRBJ1-1
clone_size: once
d_call: NA
cdr3_nt: TGCGCCAGCAGCAGGGGAAACACTGAAGCTTTCTTT
cdr3_aa: CASSRGNTEAFF

v_call: TRBV6-1
j_call: TRBJ1-4
clone_size: NA
d_call: NA
cdr3_nt: TGTGCCAGCAGTGAAACGTTGGAGAGGCGGAAACTGTTTTTT
cdr3_aa: CASSETLERRKLFF

v_call: TRBV5-1
j_call: TRBJ2-1
clone_size: NA
d_call: NA
cdr3_nt: TGCGCCAGCAGCTTATCAAGCGCTAGCTCCTACAATGAGCAGTTCTTC
cdr3_aa: CASSLSSASSYNEQFF

v_call: TRBV24-1
j_call: TRBJ2-3
clone_size: NA
d_call: TRBD2
cdr3_nt: TGTGCCACCAGTCTACCCGCGGGAGCAACAGATACGCAGTATTTT
cdr3_aa: CATSLPAGATDTQYF

v_call: TRBV5-1
j_call: TRBJ2-1
clone_size: NA
d_call: NA
cdr3_nt: TGCGCCAGCAGCTTGGAGGGAGAATACAATGAGCAGTTCTTC
cdr3_aa: CASSLEGEYNEQFF

v_call: TRBV6-6
j_call: TRBJ1-5
clone_size: NA
d_call: NA
cdr3_nt: TGTGCCAGCAGTGGTGGGGAGCTACAGCCCCAGCATTTT
cdr3_aa: CASSGGELQPQHF